The clone carrying this T cell receptor beta chain has only one observation. This entry belongs to a study of T cell responses to AZD1222 COVID-19 vaccine. In germline, CDR1 is GTSNPN, CDR2 SVGIG (reference sequence). The CDR3 is 16 amino acids. The V gene end was trimmed by 3 bases and the J gene end by 4 bases; junction bases not matched to a gene: 8. This table comes from immunoSEQ multiplex PCR, and its TCRdb copy is limited to in-frame clones, with some not included. The table lists approximately 170,000 clones, less than 95% of them singletons. Sequencing used peripheral blood, obtained on day 0 of AZD1222 vaccination. The chain uses TRBV30 and TRBJ2-1, with TRBD2 matching over 11 bases. This sequence was found in an adult in good health. CDR3 coding DNA: TGTGCCTGGAGCCCGCTAGCGGGAGGAAGGTACAATGAGCAGTTCTTC. It specifies CAWSPLAGGRYNEQFF.